The 23 T cell receptor beta chains below were found in one sample sequenced in a study of blood T cell repertoires in COVID-19. Assay used: immunoSEQ multiplex PCR; TCRdb lists only in-frame clones, some missing. The sample holds 50,000 to 70,000 clones, approximately 92% seen once. The sequencing input was peripheral blood. The receptor set was obtained from a man aged 55 to 69 with acute or convalescent COVID-19.

The rearrangement links TRBV7-3 to TRBJ2-7, with TRBD2 as a possible D gene (5 bases). The germline CDR1 and CDR2 sequences are SGHTA and FQGTGA. Trimming took 5 bases from V and 12 from J, leaving 17 bases between them. CDR3 length: 12 amino acids. The CDR3: CASSEASGVLYF. The CDR3 nucleotides are TGTGCCAGCAGCGAGGCCAGCGGAGTGCTGTACTTC.

The chain is built from TRBV7-8 and TRBJ1-1, with 8 bases lining up with TRBD1. This CDR3 is built from 15 residues. V was pared by 4 bases and J by 1 base, with 5 bases of the junction left unmatched. Looked up from germline, CDR1 is SGHVS and CDR2 is FQNEAQ. The CDR3 loop is CASSSPGTGNTEAFF. The CDR3 DNA reads as TGTGCCAGCAGCTCCCCCGGGACAGGGAACACTGAAGCTTTCTTT.

The V call is TRBV6-2 or TRBV6-3, the J call TRBJ1-5; possibly TRBD1 for D (5 bases). Trimming removed 0 bases from V and 6 bases from J, with 21 bases in between. From germline, CDR1 is MNHEY and CDR2 SVGEGT. The CDR3 is 18 amino acids. CDR3 residues: CASSYSEWFGGTLQPQHF. CDR3 DNA sequence: TGTGCCAGCAGTTACTCTGAGTGGTTCGGAGGGACCCTTCAGCCCCAGCATTTT.

This clone appeared a few times. The genes are TRBV30 and TRBJ1-6; TRBD1 agrees at 7 bases. The V and J ends lost 8 bases and 13 bases, in that order; junction bases with no gene match: 17. The CDR3 spans 14 residues. Germline V gives CDR1 GTSNPN, CDR2 SVGIG (reference sequence). The CDR3 DNA reads as TGTGCCGGGTGGACGACAGGGCCGGGTTCGCCCCTCCACTTT. Protein product: CAGWTTGPGSPLHF.

The chain links TRBV24-1 to TRBJ1-2; weak D call: TRBD1 (6 bases). Germline V CDR1 and CDR2: KGHDR, SFDVKD. The CDR3 totals 13 residues. With 2 bases removed from V and 10 bases from J, the gap between germline ends came to 13 bases. CDR3 coding DNA: TGTGCCACCAGTGATTGGACAGCTAAATACTACACCTTC. Translation: CATSDWTAKYYTF.

The chain is built from TRBV28 and TRBJ1-2, with D possibly matching TRBD1 (5 bases). The V and J ends lost 6 bases and 0 bases respectively, with 17 bases between them. The CDR3 length is 16 residues. Per germline, CDR1 MDHEN and CDR2 SYDVKM. CDR3 nucleotide sequence: TGTGCCAGCAGCAATTCCCTAACAGGAACTAACTATGGCTACACCTTC. It encodes CASSNSLTGTNYGYTF.

The rearrangement uses TRBV25-1 and TRBJ1-1, with unresolved D. The CDR3 is made up of 14 amino acids. The ends were cut back, 8 bases at V and 0 bases at J, with 13 bases in the middle. Germline-derived CDR1 and CDR2 are MGHDK and SYGVNS. This CDR3 is CASLPAGVNTEAFF. The CDR3 DNA reads as TGTGCCAGCCTCCCCGCCGGGGTGAACACTGAAGCTTTCTTT. Complete variable domain (other parts from reference TRBV25-1 and TRBJ1-1): EADIYQTPRYLVIGTGKKITLECSQTMGHDKMYWYQQDPGMELHLIHYSYGVNSTEKGDLSSESTVSRIRTEHFPLTLESARPSHTSQYLCASLPAGVNTEAFFGQGTRLTVV.

This rearrangement joins TRBV19 to TRBJ1-5; D not resolved. This CDR3 is 16 amino acids long. Trimming removed 7 bases from V and 5 bases from J, with 21 bases in between. The V gene's germline CDR1 is LNHDA and CDR2 SQIVND (reference sequence). The DNA of the CDR3 is TGTGCCAGTACCCCATTCGGAGGGAACCTTTATCAGCCCCAGCATTTT. Translated, it gives CASTPFGGNLYQPQHF.

This chain connects TRBV18 to TRBJ2-7; TRBD1 aligns across 11 bases. V shed 5 bases, J shed 2 bases, and the junction held 2 bases outside the gene matches. Germline V gives CDR1 KGHSH, CDR2 LQKENI. This CDR3 has 14 residues. Written as DNA, the CDR3 is TGTGCCAGCTCATCGGGACAGGGGGCCTACGAGCAGTACTTC. Protein product: CASSSGQGAYEQYF.

The chain couples TRBV5-5 to TRBJ2-5; TRBD1 might be the D (5 bases). The CDR3 is made up of 14 amino acids. The V and J ends lost 2 bases and 5 bases respectively, with 13 bases between them. CDR1 is SGHKS, CDR2 YYEKEE, per germline (reference sequence). The CDR3 here is CASSFSGLRETQYF. The CDR3 DNA reads TGTGCCAGCAGCTTCTCAGGGTTAAGGGAGACCCAGTACTTC.

This clone has more than one count but fewer than ten. This chain links TRBV4-3 with TRBJ1-4; perhaps TRBD1 as D (6 bases). Germline loops: CDR1 LGHNA, CDR2 YSLEER. V was clipped by 2 bases and J by 4 bases, with 11 bases between them. The CDR3 contains 15 residues. The CDR3 nucleotides are TGCGCCAGCAGCCAACGGGACATCGTTAATGAAAAACTGTTTTTT. Its protein is CASSQRDIVNEKLFF.

The CDR3 reads CASSSGTGAYEQYF. In DNA form, the CDR3 reads TGCGCCAGCAGCTCCGGGACAGGGGCCTACGAGCAGTACTTC. The chain joins TRBV5-1 to TRBJ2-7; 10 positions match TRBD1. This CDR3 is 14 amino acids long. CDR1 and CDR2 from the germline V gene are SGHRS and YFSETQ. V was clipped by 3 bases and J by 2 bases; unmatched bases: 2.

The rearrangement uses TRBV24-1 and TRBJ2-2; 7 positions match TRBD1. The length of the CDR3 is 16 residues. Unmatched junction bases numbered 4, after V lost 4 bases and J lost 0 bases. Germline CDR1 and CDR2: KGHDR and SFDVKD. In nucleotides, the CDR3 is TGTGCCACCAGTGACCCCGGACAGGCGAACACCGGGGAGCTGTTTTTT. Translating it yields CATSDPGQANTGELFF.

The chain combines TRBV24-1 with TRBJ2-5; TRBD1 matches 9 bases. V lost 4 bases and J lost 2; bases outside the gene matches: 4. The CDR3 loop spans 15 amino acids. Germline assignment: CDR1 KGHDR and CDR2 SFDVKD. As DNA, the CDR3 is TGTGCCACCAGTGAAACGGGACAGGGTCAAGAGACCCAGTACTTC. It encodes CATSETGQGQETQYF.

The gene calls are TRBV19 and TRBJ1-1; D may be TRBD1 (5 bases). CDR1 and CDR2 (germline): LNHDA, SQIVND (reference sequence). Trimming shortened V by 6 bases and J by 5 bases, and 19 bases separated the two germline ends. CDR3 length equals 15 residues. The CDR3 region has the DNA TGTGCCAGTAGGGTCCTTAGGGGTTCTGGTACTGAAGCTTTCTTT. Its protein is CASRVLRGSGTEAFF.

The V call is TRBV24-1, the J call TRBJ2-1; 11 nucleotides match TRBD2. V was clipped by 6 bases and J by 5 bases; unmatched bases: 8. The germline CDR1 and CDR2 sequences are KGHDR and SFDVKD. This CDR3 is built from 16 residues. In nucleotides, the CDR3 is TGTGCCACCAGTCCTCCCGGACTAGCGGGCCACAATGAGCAGTTCTTC. Its translation is CATSPPGLAGHNEQFF.

The chain is built from TRBV28 and TRBJ2-7, with D uncertain. Germline V gives CDR1 MDHEN, CDR2 SYDVKM. The CDR3 runs 12 residues. Trimming pared 5 bases from V and 7 bases from J, leaving 12 bases between. CDR3 region: CASSPPVLEQYF. The CDR3 coding sequence is TGTGCCAGCAGTCCCCCTGTTTTGGAGCAGTACTTC.

The chain is built from TRBV27 and TRBJ2-7; the match to TRBD1 covers 7 bases. V lost 2 bases to trimming and J lost 1 base; unmatched junction nucleotides: 5. Germline CDR1 is MNHEY and CDR2 is SMNVEV (reference sequence). The CDR3 is 15 amino acids. This chain's CDR3 is CASSLTGTASYEQYF. DNA of the CDR3: TGTGCCAGCAGTTTAACCGGGACAGCATCCTACGAGCAGTACTTC.

This clone was recorded only once. V and J are TRBV7-6 and TRBJ2-1; TRBD2 matches at 9 bases. CDR1 is SGHVS and CDR2 is FNYEAQ in the germline V gene. J lost 8 bases, V lost 5 bases, and 10 bases had no gene match. CDR3 length equals 15 residues. CDR3 in DNA: TGTGCCAGCAGCCCTAGCGGGGAGGGCCTCTATGAGCAGTTCTTC. This codes for CASSPSGEGLYEQFF.

This clone was seen a handful of times. The chain joins TRBV7-9 to TRBJ1-5; 9 bases map to TRBD1. With V trimmed by 4 bases and J by 6 bases, 7 bases remained unmatched. Germline CDR1 SEHNR, CDR2 FQNEAQ (reference sequence). The CDR3 is made up of 15 amino acids. The CDR3 spells CASSSTGGSAQPQHF. For the CDR3, the DNA is TGTGCCAGCAGCTCGACAGGGGGGTCTGCTCAGCCCCAGCATTTT. Looking up the rest from reference TRBV7-9 and TRBJ1-5 gives the full variable domain: DTGVSQNPRHKITKRGQNVTFRCDPISEHNRLYWYRQTLGQGPEFLTYFQNEAQLEKSRLLSDRFSAERPKGSFSTLEIQRTEQGDSAMYLCASSSTGGSAQPQHFGDGTRLSIL.

V gene TRBV7-2 combines with J gene TRBJ2-1; TRBD2 is a possible D gene (6 bases). CDR3 length: 15 residues. Per the germline V gene, CDR1 is SGHTA and CDR2 is FQGNSA. Trimming shortened V by 4 bases and J by 1 base, and 11 bases separated the two germline ends. CDR3 in amino acids: CASSSTGTSYNEQFF. The CDR3 region has the DNA TGTGCCAGCAGCTCCACCGGGACTTCCTACAATGAGCAGTTCTTC.

V is TRBV5-1 and J is TRBJ1-6, with D possibly TRBD1 on 6 matching bases. The CDR3 is 14 residues long. V gave up 0 bases and J gave up 7 bases, with 8 bases separating them. The germline gives CDR1 SGHRS, CDR2 YFSETQ. The CDR3 region is CASSLDRENSPLHF. The CDR3 DNA reads as TGCGCCAGCAGCTTGGACAGGGAGAATTCACCCCTCCACTTT.

The chain uses TRBV6-6 and TRBJ1-5, with TRBD1 as a possible D gene (5 bases). The germline CDR1 and CDR2 sequences are MNHNY and SVGAGI (reference sequence). The V end was cut by 4 bases, the J end by 2 bases, with 9 bases between. The length of the CDR3 is 14 residues. In DNA form, the CDR3 reads TGTGCCAGCAGTTCAGGGTTAGGCAATCAGCCCCAGCATTTT. Translated, it gives CASSSGLGNQPQHF.